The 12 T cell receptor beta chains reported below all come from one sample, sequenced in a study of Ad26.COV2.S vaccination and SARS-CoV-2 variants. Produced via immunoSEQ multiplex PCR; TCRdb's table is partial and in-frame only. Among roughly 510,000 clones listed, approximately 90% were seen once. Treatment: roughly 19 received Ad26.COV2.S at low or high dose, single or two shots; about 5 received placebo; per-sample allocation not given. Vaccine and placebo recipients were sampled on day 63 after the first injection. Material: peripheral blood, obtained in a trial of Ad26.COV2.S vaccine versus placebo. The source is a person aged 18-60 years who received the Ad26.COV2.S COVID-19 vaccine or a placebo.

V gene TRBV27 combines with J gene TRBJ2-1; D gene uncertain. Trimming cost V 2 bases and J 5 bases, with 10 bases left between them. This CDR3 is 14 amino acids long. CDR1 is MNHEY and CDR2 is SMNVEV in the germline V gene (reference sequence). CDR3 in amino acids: CASSLPWGNNEQFF. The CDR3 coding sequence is TGTGCCAGCAGTTTACCTTGGGGAAACAATGAGCAGTTCTTC.

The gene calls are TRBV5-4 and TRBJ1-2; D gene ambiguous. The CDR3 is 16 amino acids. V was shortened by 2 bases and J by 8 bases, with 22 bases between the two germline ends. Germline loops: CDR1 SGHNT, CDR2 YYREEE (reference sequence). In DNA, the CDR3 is TGTGCCAGCAGCTTTCCCCACGACGGCATCCTAGGAGGCTACACCTTC. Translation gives CASSFPHDGILGGYTF.

The CDR3 coding sequence is TGTGCCAGCAGCCCTCGGGACAGGGGAGGAGGGGAGACCCAGTACTTC. This gives the protein CASSPRDRGGGETQYF. The chain links TRBV9 to TRBJ2-5; 10 positions match TRBD1. Losses at the gene ends were 4 bases for V and 5 bases for J; bases not matched to a gene: 11. This CDR3 is 16 amino acids long. Germline-derived CDR1 and CDR2 are SGDLS and YYNGEE.

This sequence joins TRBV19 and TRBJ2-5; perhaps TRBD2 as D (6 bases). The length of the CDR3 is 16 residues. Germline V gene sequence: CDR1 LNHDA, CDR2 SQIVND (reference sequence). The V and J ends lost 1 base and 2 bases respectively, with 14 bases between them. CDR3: CASSIGLVGGQETQYF. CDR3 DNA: TGTGCCAGTAGTATAGGGCTGGTGGGAGGACAAGAGACCCAGTACTTC.

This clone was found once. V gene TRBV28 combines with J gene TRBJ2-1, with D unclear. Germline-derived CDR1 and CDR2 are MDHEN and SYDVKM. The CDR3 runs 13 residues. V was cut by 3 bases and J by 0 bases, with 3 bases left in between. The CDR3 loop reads CASSFPSYNEQFF. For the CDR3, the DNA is TGTGCCAGCAGTTTCCCCTCCTACAATGAGCAGTTCTTC. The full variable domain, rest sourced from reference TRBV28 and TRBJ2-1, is DVKVTQSSRYLVKRTGEKVFLECVQDMDHENMFWYRQDPGLGLRLIYFSYDVKMKEKGDIPEGYSVSREKKERFSLILESASTNQTSMYLCASSFPSYNEQFFGPGTRLTVL.

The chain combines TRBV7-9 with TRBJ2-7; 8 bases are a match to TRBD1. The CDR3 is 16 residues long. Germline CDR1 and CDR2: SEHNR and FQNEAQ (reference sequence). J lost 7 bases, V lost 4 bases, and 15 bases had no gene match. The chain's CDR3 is CASSSPPGTGFYEQYF. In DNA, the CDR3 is TGTGCCAGCAGCTCACCACCCGGGACAGGTTTTTATGAGCAGTACTTC. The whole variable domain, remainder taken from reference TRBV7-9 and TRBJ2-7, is DTGVSQNPRHKITKRGQNVTFRCDPISEHNRLYWYRQTLGQGPEFLTYFQNEAQLEKSRLLSDRFSAERPKGSFSTLEIQRTEQGDSAMYLCASSSPPGTGFYEQYFGPGTRLTVT.

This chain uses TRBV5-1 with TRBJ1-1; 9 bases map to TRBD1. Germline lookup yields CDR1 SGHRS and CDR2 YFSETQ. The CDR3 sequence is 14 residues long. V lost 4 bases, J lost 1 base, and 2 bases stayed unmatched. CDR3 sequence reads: CASSLDRGNTEAFF. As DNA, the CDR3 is TGCGCCAGCAGCCTGGACAGGGGGAACACTGAAGCTTTCTTT.

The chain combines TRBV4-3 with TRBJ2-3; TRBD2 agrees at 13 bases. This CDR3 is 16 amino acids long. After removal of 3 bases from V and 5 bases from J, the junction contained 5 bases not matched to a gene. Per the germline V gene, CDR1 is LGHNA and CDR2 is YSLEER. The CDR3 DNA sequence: TGCGCCAGCAGCCATACTAGCGGGGGGGTAGGAGATACGCAGTATTTT. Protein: CASSHTSGGVGDTQYF.

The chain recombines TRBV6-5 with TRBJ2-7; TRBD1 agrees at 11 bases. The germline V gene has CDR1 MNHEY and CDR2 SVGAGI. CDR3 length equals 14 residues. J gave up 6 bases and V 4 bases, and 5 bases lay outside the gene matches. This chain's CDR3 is CASSLDRGRGEQYF. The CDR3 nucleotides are TGTGCCAGCAGTTTGGACAGGGGGCGAGGCGAGCAGTACTTC.

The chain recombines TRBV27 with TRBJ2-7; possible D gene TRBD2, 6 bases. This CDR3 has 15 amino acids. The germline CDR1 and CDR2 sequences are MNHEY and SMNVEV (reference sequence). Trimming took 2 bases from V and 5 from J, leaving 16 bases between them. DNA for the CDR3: TGTGCCAGCAGTTTACGGCGGGGAGGTGGTAACGAGCAGTACTTC. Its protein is CASSLRRGGGNEQYF.

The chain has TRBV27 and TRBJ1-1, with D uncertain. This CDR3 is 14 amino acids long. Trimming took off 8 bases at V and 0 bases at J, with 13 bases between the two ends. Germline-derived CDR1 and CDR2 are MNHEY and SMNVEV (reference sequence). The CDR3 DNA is TGTGCCAGCTCCAGCTTTTTAATGAACACTGAAGCTTTCTTT. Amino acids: CASSSFLMNTEAFF.

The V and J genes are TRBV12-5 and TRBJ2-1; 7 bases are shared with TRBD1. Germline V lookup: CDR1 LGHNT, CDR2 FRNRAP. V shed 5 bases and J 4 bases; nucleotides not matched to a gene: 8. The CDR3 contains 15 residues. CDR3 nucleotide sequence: TGTGCTAGTGGTCTCCGGGACAGACGATACAATGAGCAGTTCTTC. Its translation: CASGLRDRRYNEQFF.